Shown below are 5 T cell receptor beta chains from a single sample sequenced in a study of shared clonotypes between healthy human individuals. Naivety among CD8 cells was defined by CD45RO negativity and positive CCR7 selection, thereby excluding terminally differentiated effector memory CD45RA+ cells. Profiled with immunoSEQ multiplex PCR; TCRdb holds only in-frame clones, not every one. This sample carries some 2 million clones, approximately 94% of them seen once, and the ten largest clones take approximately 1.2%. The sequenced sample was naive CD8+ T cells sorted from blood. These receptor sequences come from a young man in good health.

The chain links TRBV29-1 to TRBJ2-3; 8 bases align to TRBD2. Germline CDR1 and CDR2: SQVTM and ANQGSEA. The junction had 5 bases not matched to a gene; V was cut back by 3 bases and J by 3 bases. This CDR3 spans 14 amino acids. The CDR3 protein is CSVDWSGSTDTQYF. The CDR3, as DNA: TGCAGCGTTGATTGGAGCGGGAGTACAGATACGCAGTATTTT.

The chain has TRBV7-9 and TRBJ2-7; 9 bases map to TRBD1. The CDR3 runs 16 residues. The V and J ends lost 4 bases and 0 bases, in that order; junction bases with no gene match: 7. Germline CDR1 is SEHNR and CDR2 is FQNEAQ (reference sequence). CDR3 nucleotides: TGTGCCAGCAGCTCTAACGGACAGGGGCCCTCCTACGAGCAGTACTTC. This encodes CASSSNGQGPSYEQYF.

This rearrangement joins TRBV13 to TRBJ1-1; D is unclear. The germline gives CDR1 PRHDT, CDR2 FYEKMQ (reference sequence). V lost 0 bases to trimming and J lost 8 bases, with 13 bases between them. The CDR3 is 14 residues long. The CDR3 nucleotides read TGTGCCAGCAGCTTAGGCAAGAGGTTATCGGAAGCTTTCTTT. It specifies CASSLGKRLSEAFF.

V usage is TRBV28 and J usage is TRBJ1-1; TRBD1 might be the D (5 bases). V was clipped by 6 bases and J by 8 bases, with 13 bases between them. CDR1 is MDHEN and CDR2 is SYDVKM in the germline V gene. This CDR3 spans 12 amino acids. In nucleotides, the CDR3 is TGTGCCAGCAGCTCTGGGGGGGAAGAAGCTTTCTTT. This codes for CASSSGGEEAFF.

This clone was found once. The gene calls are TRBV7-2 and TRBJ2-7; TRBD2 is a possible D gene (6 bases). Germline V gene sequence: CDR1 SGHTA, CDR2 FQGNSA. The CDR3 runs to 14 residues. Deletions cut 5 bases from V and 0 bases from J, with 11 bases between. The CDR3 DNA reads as TGTGCCAGCAGCGCGCGGGGCCTCTCCTACGAGCAGTACTTC. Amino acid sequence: CASSARGLSYEQYF.